Sequencing of this TCR beta chain was carried out in a study of T cells in Graves' hyperthyroidism and ophthalmopathy (dated by TCRdb to about 2019). About the full investigation: Peripheral blood samples were taken at the time of initial diagnosis, prior to any treatment. A discovery cohort of roughly 96 patients, 43 with Graves' ophthalmopathy and about 58 with stable Graves' hyperthyroidism, was used to find distinguishing TCR V-J signatures. Whether ophthalmopathy could be predicted prospectively was tested in an independent validation cohort made up of about 18 hyperthyroidism patients plus 17 patients who later progressed to ophthalmopathy. The 95 to 100 discovery patients were divided at random into training and test sets in a 7:3 ratio. In addition, the study compared T-cell repertoires in thyroid tissue and in blood from six Graves' hyperthyroidism patients. After sampling, hyperthyroidism patients received methimazole starting at 30 mg daily, and ophthalmopathy patients received high-dose intravenous methylprednisolone. TCR Vbeta CDR3 sequencing of approximately 140 peripheral blood samples (over 40 ophthalmopathy, under 80 hyperthyroidism and around 17 progressor patients) is reported in the paper.

This clonotype was observed many times. Its binding antigen is unknown. No quality values exist for individual bases; no much larger clone is one base distant. Ophthalmopathy patients had moderately to severely active disease, Clinical Activity Score of at least 3, NOSPECS grade of at least 4, and duration under 3 months. Exclusion was applied to patients with uncontrolled infections, other autoimmune diseases, pregnancy or lactation. Diagnoses were established on the basis of clinical symptoms, serum thyroxine and TRAb, thyroid ultrasound, and orbital computed tomography. PBMCs were separated from roughly 10 ml of fresh peripheral blood using Ficoll-Paque density gradient centrifugation. Total RNA was extracted with Trizol reagent, and quality was checked on an Agilent 2100 Bioanalyzer. The TCR beta CDR3 regions were amplified from the RNA transcripts. For the first round of RT-PCR on the TCR CDR3, the HTBI primer set was used together with the Qiagen OneStep RT-PCR kit. A second multiplex PCR round built the libraries, followed by size selection and purification. Libraries were sequenced paired-end with 100 bp reads on an Illumina HiSeq2000. On the authors' methods: SOAPnuke was used to process the raw data, with reads discarded if the reads contained adapters or uncalled bases, had a mean Phred below 15, or lacked an exact constant-primer or identifier match. COPE v1.2.5 was used to merge the high-quality paired reads, and each unique nucleotide sequence was defined as a clonotype. Clonotypes were aligned to IMGT TRBV, TRBD and TRBJ reference segments using MiTCR v1.1. The analysis included only V-J combinations with a frequency above 0.0001, which together covered 99% to 99.2% of the repertoires. The TCS score was defined as F50 (clonal expansion) divided by E x V (chaos), with BLOSUM62-based TCRdist calculated between CDR3 peptides within each V-J. Welch's t-statistics and random forest reduced roughly 540 V-J features to 13, which were used in a naive Bayes classifier (R e1071). TCRdb handled the public reads itself, with Q25 trimming in fastp and clone calling in MiXCR, and kept productive beta chains. Rows are combined by CDR3 protein, so each entry shows the most common genes and DNA. The authors' filters were not applied to this entry. The sample has about 640,000 distinct CDR3 sequences on record, less than 25% of them singletons. Jointly, the top ten make up more than 30% of the sample.

Including cysteine and phenylalanine, the CDR3 has 14 amino acids. Only the CDR3 part of the read is kept: 42 bases, read in frame from the first base. Ends trimmed: V by 8 bases, J by 5 bases; bases unmatched to a gene: 2. CDR1 and CDR2 were assigned from the germline V gene (reference sequence) as GTSNPN and SVGIG. What the study reported, not specific to this receptor: Sample size was not statistically predetermined, and blinding of investigators to group allocation was not performed. In validation, the model predicted progression to ophthalmopathy with about 71% sensitivity and approximately 74% specificity, a median of about six months before onset. Blood samples also contained most of the expanded thyroid clonotypes (frequency above 0.001), which suggests that blood repertoires may reflect thyroid immune responses. A 13 V-J signature model separated ophthalmopathy from stable hyperthyroidism, with nearly 90% sensitivity and 81% to 83% specificity in cross-validation and 80%/75% in testing.

Sequenced: blood. This clonotype originated in a young man with Graves' ophthalmopathy. In this chain, TRBV30 is recombined with TRBJ2-2, with 16 central nucleotides matching TRBD2. CDR3 loop: CAQGLAGGTGELFF. DNA sequence: TGTGCCCAGGGACTAGCGGGGGGGACCGGGGAGCTGTTTTTT.